This TCR beta chain derives from a study of blood T cell repertoires in COVID-19 (dated by TCRdb to 2018 to 2021). As for the study more broadly: Collaborator samples came from the United States, Italy and Spain and covered acute and convalescent phases of COVID-19. The prospective study material was composed of cDNA or gDNA derived from T cells, B-cell-depleted T cells, or PBMCs. Deeply sampled blood TCRbeta repertoires from subjects exposed to, actively infected with, or recovered from COVID-19 were included in the dataset. A freely available public database, intended as a resource for researchers studying the immune response to SARS-CoV-2, is where the repertoires were released. Samples were obtained from the ongoing ImmuneRACE study (first 160 participants) and from 1,200 or so subjects provided by 6 global collaborators. The sample metadata nearly always contained a de-identified subject ID, COVID-19 status, age in years and sex. Where available, HLA class I and class II types were taken from metadata supplied by the sample provider and were not determined by assay-based typing.

The V and J ends are trimmed by 3 bases and 0 bases, leaving 5 bases between them. The CDR3 sequence holds 14 residues, the cysteine and phenylalanine included. The retained sequence is limited to the CDR3, 42 bases, with the frame set at the first base. Sequences MDHEN (CDR1) and SYDVKM (CDR2) are obtained from the germline V gene. Worth noting for this clone: The target of this receptor is not known. No much larger clone is present one base from it, and per-base qualities are unavailable. Other nucleotide sequences from this sample produce the same CDR3.

The immunoSEQ Assay, a bias-controlled multiplex PCR, was used to amplify TCRbeta CDR3 regions from genomic DNA. The source study handled its data this way. The number of nucleated cells in each sample was estimated from the amplification of reference gene primers within the assay. Sequence reads were collapsed and filtered to measure the absolute abundance of every unique TCRbeta CDR3 rearrangement. For each sample, productive Simpson clonality was calculated as the square root of Simpson's diversity index across productive rearrangements. TCRdb holds this immuneACCESS table with in-frame rearrangements only. Some clones are missing; in checked studies, unresolved V genes explain under half, and the rest has no known cause. The V and J calls and clone size were taken over from that table, and D and trimming were inferred from the DNA. Counted in this sample were about 440,000 clones; roughly 91% of them appeared once. The top ten hold 0.6% of the sample.

Enrolling through a virtual design, the prospective study's participants ranged in age from about 18 to 89 years and lived across 24 United States geographic areas. In the prospective study, cohorts were assigned on the basis of participant-reported clinical history obtained from a screening survey and a study questionnaire. Recovered participants in ImmuneRACE Cohort 3 were defined as having two consecutive negative NP/OP PCR tests, clearance from a healthcare professional, or resolution of symptoms. Each participant in the prospective study had whole blood, serum and a nasopharyngeal or oropharyngeal swab collected by mobile phlebotomists. Over a roughly 2-month period, participants in the prospective study had the option of providing additional blood draws and questionnaires. Prospective study blood samples were shipped either frozen or at room temperature before DNA extraction. Summary of the overall study and its limitations: The quantity of clinical and demographic metadata differed by source and by participant and was supplied without curation.

The clonotype originates from a man younger than 35 who had recovered from COVID-19. This chain joins TRBV28 to TRBJ1-4; no D gene is confidently identified. Material: PBMCs or T cells enriched from blood (not recorded which). At the DNA level, the sequence is TGTGCCAGCAGTTTCTCGGCAACTAATGAAAAACTGTTTTTT. Translated, this gives CASSFSATNEKLFF.